Listed here are 19 T cell receptor beta chains from one sample, sequenced in a study of blood T cell repertoires in COVID-19. Profiled with immunoSEQ multiplex PCR; TCRdb holds only in-frame clones, not every one. This table has over 45,000 clones, roughly 84% appearing once. Sequencing input: peripheral blood. These receptors came from a man over 45 with active COVID-19.

The rearrangement links TRBV6-5 to TRBJ2-7; no firm D call. V lost 5 bases to trimming and J lost 0 bases, with 5 bases between them. Germline CDR1 is MNHEY and CDR2 is SVGAGI. This CDR3 comprises 12 residues. The CDR3 DNA follows: TGTGCCAGCAGTCTCAGCTCCTACGAGCAGTACTTC. Protein product: CASSLSSYEQYF.

The genes are TRBV7-9 and TRBJ1-1, with TRBD1 matching over 7 bases. Unmatched junction bases numbered 6, after V lost 6 bases and J lost 5 bases. This CDR3 has 13 amino acids. Germline V gene sequence: CDR1 SEHNR, CDR2 FQNEAQ (reference sequence). CDR3 in DNA: TGTGCCAGCAGTGACAGGGAAGGAACTGAAGCTTTCTTT. Translating gives CASSDREGTEAFF.

The chain carries TRBV10-3 and TRBJ2-5; maybe TRBD2 (6 bases). Trimming removed 0 bases at V and 4 bases at J, with 12 bases between. Per germline, CDR1 ENHRY and CDR2 SYGVKD. The CDR3 length is 15 residues. The CDR3 protein is CAISESRDGGETQYF. CDR3 bases: TGTGCCATCAGTGAGTCCCGGGACGGGGGAGAGACCCAGTACTTC.

The rearrangement joins TRBV2 to TRBJ2-4, with TRBD2 as a possible D gene (5 bases). Per the germline V gene, CDR1 is SNHLY and CDR2 is FYNNEI. CDR3 size: 13 residues. The V end was cut by 7 bases, the J end by 4 bases, with 11 bases between. For the CDR3, the DNA is TGTGCCAGCACCATGAGCGGAAAAAACATTCAGTACTTC. It specifies CASTMSGKNIQYF. The variable domain in full, with the rest retrieved from reference TRBV2 and TRBJ2-4, is EPEVTQTPSHQVTQMGQEVILRCVPISNHLYFYWYRQILGQKVEFLVSFYNNEISEKSEIFDDQFSVERPDGSNFTLKIRSTKLEDSAMYFCASTMSGKNIQYFGAGTRLSVL.

The V gene is TRBV19, the J gene TRBJ2-3; perhaps TRBD2 as D (7 bases). CDR1 is LNHDA and CDR2 is SQIVND in the germline V gene (reference sequence). The CDR3 covers 14 residues. V was pared by 8 bases and J by 3 bases, with 15 bases between. The chain's CDR3 is CASAQGRATDTQYF. The CDR3 DNA follows: TGTGCCAGTGCTCAGGGGAGGGCAACAGATACGCAGTATTTT.

This chain connects TRBV19 to TRBJ1-3, with 7 bases matching TRBD1. V lost 1 base and J lost 0; bases outside the gene matches: 3. CDR3 size: 16 residues. CDR1 LNHDA and CDR2 SQIVND come from the germline V gene (reference sequence). CDR3 coding DNA: TGTGCCAGTAGTATAGGACAGGGATTCTCTGGAAACACCATATATTTT. It is translated as CASSIGQGFSGNTIYF.

This chain uses TRBV5-1 with TRBJ2-5; 8 bases match TRBD1. V shed 0 bases and J 4 bases; nucleotides not matched to a gene: 5. The CDR3 totals 15 residues. Per germline, CDR1 SGHRS and CDR2 YFSETQ. CDR3 bases: TGCGCCAGCAGCTTGGGTGACAGGGGCCGAGAGACCCAGTACTTC. Residues: CASSLGDRGRETQYF.

V is TRBV7-9 and J is TRBJ2-7; 7 bases are shared with TRBD1. The CDR3 length is 15 residues. Germline V gene sequence: CDR1 SEHNR, CDR2 FQNEAQ (reference sequence). J lost 3 bases, V lost 4 bases, and 9 bases had no gene match. The CDR3 spells CASSSRDSTRYEQYF. The CDR3 nucleotides are TGTGCCAGCAGCTCACGGGACAGTACCCGCTACGAGCAGTACTTC.

This chain uses TRBV6-5 with TRBJ2-4; 7 positions match TRBD1. Germline CDR1 is MNHEY and CDR2 is SVGAGI. The CDR3 is made up of 15 amino acids. V was clipped by 8 bases and J by 4 bases; unmatched bases: 11. The CDR3 nucleotides read TGTGCCAGCGGGGGAGAAGGGACAGCTAAAAACATTCAGTACTTC. Encoded protein: CASGGEGTAKNIQYF.

V is TRBV20-1 and J is TRBJ2-1; D is possibly TRBD2 (6 bases). Germline CDR1 DFQATT, CDR2 SNEGSKA (reference sequence). There are 16 residues in the CDR3. V gave up 3 bases and J gave up 3 bases, with 18 bases separating them. CDR3 residues: CSASNHDGSHYNEQFF. Here the CDR3 DNA reads TGCAGTGCTAGTAATCATGACGGGAGCCACTACAATGAGCAGTTCTTC.

The J gene is TRBJ2-3, the V gene TRBV13; 8 nucleotides match TRBD2. Trimming cost V 5 bases and J 6 bases; bases outside gene matches: 13. The germline CDR1 and CDR2 sequences are PRHDT and FYEKMQ (reference sequence). This CDR3 comprises 16 residues. CDR3: CASSPAGAGAGDTQYF. The CDR3 DNA sequence: TGTGCCAGCAGCCCCGCGGGAGCGGGGGCAGGGGATACGCAGTATTTT.

The genes are TRBV5-1 and TRBJ1-1; a possible D gene is TRBD1 (5 bases). The CDR3 has 15 amino acids. V dropped 0 bases and J dropped 8 bases, with 17 bases sitting between them. Germline CDR1 and CDR2: SGHRS and YFSETQ. The CDR3 coding sequence is TGCGCCAGCAGCTTGGCACCGGGACGGGAGTCGGAAGCTTTCTTT. Amino acids: CASSLAPGRESEAFF. The full variable domain, completed using reference TRBV5-1 and TRBJ1-1, is KAGVTQTPRYLIKTRGQQVTLSCSPISGHRSVSWYQQTPGQGLQFLFEYFSETQRNKGNFPGRFSGRQFSNSRSEMNVSTLELGDSALYLCASSLAPGRESEAFFGQGTRLTVV.

This clone came up a few times. This chain links TRBV25-1 with TRBJ2-7; D is perhaps TRBD1 (5 bases). The CDR3 consists of 14 residues. V was clipped by 1 base and J by 3 bases, with 10 bases between them. Germline-derived CDR1 and CDR2 are MGHDK and SYGVNS. The CDR3 sequence is CASSESDSYYEQYF. Written as DNA, the CDR3 is TGTGCCAGCAGTGAATCCGACAGCTACTACGAGCAGTACTTC.

The chain couples TRBV7-8 to TRBJ2-7, with D possibly being TRBD1 (6 bases). Germline V gene data show CDR1 as SGHVS and CDR2 as FQNEAQ. The CDR3 is made up of 14 amino acids. Trimming cost V 7 bases and J 0 bases, with 13 bases left between them. The CDR3 protein is CASTSGTLSYEQYF. Written as DNA, the CDR3 is TGTGCCAGCACCTCCGGGACACTCTCCTACGAGCAGTACTTC.

The rearrangement uses TRBV14 and TRBJ2-1, with D tentatively TRBD2 (6 bases). This CDR3 is built from 18 residues. CDR1 and CDR2 (germline): SGHDN, FVKESK. Trimming took off 0 bases at V and 2 bases at J, with 17 bases between the two ends. The CDR3: CASSQDSKGLGTYNEQFF. The CDR3, as DNA: TGTGCCAGCAGCCAAGATAGTAAGGGACTCGGAACCTACAATGAGCAGTTCTTC.

The CDR3 DNA reads as TGCAGCGTATCTAGCGGGAGCGGCACAGATACGCAGTATTTT. It yields the protein CSVSSGSGTDTQYF. This sequence joins TRBV29-1 and TRBJ2-3; 10 positions match TRBD2. Trimming took 6 bases from V and 1 from J; bases not matched to a gene: 4. CDR3 length: 14 amino acids. Germline V lookup: CDR1 SQVTM, CDR2 ANQGSEA.

The gene calls are TRBV29-1 and TRBJ1-3, with 7 nucleotides matching TRBD1. Trimming took 5 bases from V and 3 from J; bases not matched to a gene: 13. The CDR3 is made up of 16 amino acids. CDR1 SQVTM and CDR2 ANQGSEA come from the germline V gene. As DNA, the CDR3 is TGCAGCGTTAAGGGCTTGGGGGGACAGATTGGAAACACCATATATTTT. Translation gives CSVKGLGGQIGNTIYF.

This CDR3 reads CASSVASGFYEQYF. The CDR3 DNA sequence: TGTGCCAGCAGTGTGGCTAGCGGCTTCTACGAGCAGTACTTC. This chain uses TRBV2 with TRBJ2-7; 7 nucleotides line up with TRBD2. CDR1 and CDR2 from the germline V gene are SNHLY and FYNNEI. The CDR3 extends over 14 amino acids. Losses at the gene ends were 4 bases for V and 3 bases for J; bases not matched to a gene: 6.

This clone has only a few counts. J is TRBJ2-2 and V is TRBV10-1; 8 bases fit TRBD2. The germline CDR1 and CDR2 sequences are WNHNN and SYGVQD (reference sequence). V lost 6 bases to trimming and J lost 0 bases; unmatched junction nucleotides: 9. The CDR3 sequence is 17 residues long. CDR3 DNA sequence: TGCGCCAGCAGCCCCGGGCCGGGACTAGCGAACACCGGGGAGCTGTTTTTT. It specifies CASSPGPGLANTGELFF.